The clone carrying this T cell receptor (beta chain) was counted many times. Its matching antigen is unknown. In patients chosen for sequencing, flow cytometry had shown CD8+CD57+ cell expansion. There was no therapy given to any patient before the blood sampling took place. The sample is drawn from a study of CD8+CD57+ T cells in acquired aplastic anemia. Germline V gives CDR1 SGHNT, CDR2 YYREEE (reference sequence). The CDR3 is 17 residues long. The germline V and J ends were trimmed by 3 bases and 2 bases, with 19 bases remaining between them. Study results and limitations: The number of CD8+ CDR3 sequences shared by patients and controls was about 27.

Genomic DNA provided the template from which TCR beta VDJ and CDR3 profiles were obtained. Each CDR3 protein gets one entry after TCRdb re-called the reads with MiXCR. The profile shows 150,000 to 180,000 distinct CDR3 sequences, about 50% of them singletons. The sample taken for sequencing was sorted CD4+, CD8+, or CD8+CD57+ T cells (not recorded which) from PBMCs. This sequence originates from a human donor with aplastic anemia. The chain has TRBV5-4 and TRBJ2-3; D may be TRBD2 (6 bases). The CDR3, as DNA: TGTGCCAGCAGCTCGCCCGGAGGGAACATGAACACAGATACGCAGTATTTT. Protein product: CASSSPGGNMNTDTQYF.